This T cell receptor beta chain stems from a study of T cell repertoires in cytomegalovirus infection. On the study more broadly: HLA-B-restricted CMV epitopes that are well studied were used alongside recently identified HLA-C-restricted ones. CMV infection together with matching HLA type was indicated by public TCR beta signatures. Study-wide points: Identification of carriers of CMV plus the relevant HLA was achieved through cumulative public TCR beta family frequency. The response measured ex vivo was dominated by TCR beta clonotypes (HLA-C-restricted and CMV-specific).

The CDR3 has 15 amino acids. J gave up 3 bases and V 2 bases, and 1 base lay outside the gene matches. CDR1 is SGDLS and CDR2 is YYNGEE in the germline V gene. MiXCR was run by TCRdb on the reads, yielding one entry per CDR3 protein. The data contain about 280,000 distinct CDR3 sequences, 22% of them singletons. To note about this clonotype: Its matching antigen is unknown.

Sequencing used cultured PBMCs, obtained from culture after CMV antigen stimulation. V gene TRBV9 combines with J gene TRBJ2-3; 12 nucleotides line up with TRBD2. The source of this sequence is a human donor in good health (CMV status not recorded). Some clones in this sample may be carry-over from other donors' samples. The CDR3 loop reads CASSVGTSGTDTQYF. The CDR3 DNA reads TGTGCCAGCAGCGTCGGGACTAGCGGGACAGATACGCAGTATTTT.